This is a list of T cell receptor beta chains from one sample in a study of blood T cell repertoires in COVID-19. Only in-frame clones appear in the TCRdb table, and some are missing; sequencing was by immunoSEQ multiplex PCR. The data show approximately 150,000 clones, with more than 75% seen just once and approximately 5% held by the top ten. Source material: peripheral blood. The receptors originated from a human donor in a cohort sampled during active COVID-19. The CDR3 runs from the conserved cysteine through the conserved F or W. A D gene is named only where the DNA matches it firmly. Clone size, where shown, is once, few, many, or a class for clones that have expanded.

clone_size d_call j_call v_call cdr3_nt cdr3_aa
NA TRBD2 TRBJ2-1 TRBV5-1 TGCGCCAGCAGCGAGGGACTAGCGCTTGGCAATGAGCAGTTCTTC CASSEGLALGNEQFF
NA TRBD1 TRBJ1-2 TRBV3-1/TRBV3-2 TGTGCCAGCAGCCATGGACAGGGGGATGGCTACACCTTC CASSHGQGDGYTF
NA TRBD1 TRBJ2-1 TRBV28 TGTGCCAGCAGTGGGACAGGTGGTTACAATGAGCAGTTCTTC CASSGTGGYNEQFF
NA TRBD1 TRBJ1-5 TRBV28 TGTGCCAGCAGGTACCCACAGGGGGGAGTCAGACAGCCCCAGCATTTT CASRYPQGGVRQPQHF
NA NA TRBJ2-6 TRBV6-1 TGTGCCAGCAGTGAGAGAGGCGGGTCAAGTCAGACCGGTGGGGCCAACGTCCTGACTTTC CASSERGGSSQTGGANVLTF
NA NA TRBJ1-1 TRBV15 TGTGCCACCTCGACAGTGCTGAACACTGAAGCTTTCTTT CATSTVLNTEAFF
NA TRBD1 TRBJ1-2 TRBV5-4 TGTGCCAGCAGCTTGGAGTCGACAGGGGCAGGAGGCTACACCTTC CASSLESTGAGGYTF
few TRBD2 TRBJ2-7 TRBV2 TGTGCCAGCCAGCGGGGGGGTAACTACGAGCAGTACTTC CASQRGGNYEQYF
NA TRBD1 TRBJ1-5 TRBV10-3 TGTGCCATCAGTGCCGGACAGGGATTTGGCAATCAGCCCCAGCATTTT CAISAGQGFGNQPQHF
NA TRBD1 TRBJ2-3 TRBV6-6 TGTGCCAGCAGTTCAAGGACAGGGGGGACAGATACGCAGTATTTT CASSSRTGGTDTQYF
NA NA TRBJ2-1 TRBV20-1 TGCAGTGCTAGTCTACGGTCCCAGTTCTTC CSASLRSQFF
NA TRBD1 TRBJ1-2 TRBV3-1/TRBV3-2 TGTGCCAGCAGCCAAAACAGGGGTGGCTACACCTTC CASSQNRGGYTF
once NA TRBJ2-2 TRBV9 TGTGCCAGCAGCGTATCCTCGAACACCGGGGAGCTGTTTTTT CASSVSSNTGELFF
few NA TRBJ1-6 TRBV27 TGTGCCAGCAGTTTTATGAATTCACCCCTCCACTTT CASSFMNSPLHF
NA TRBD2 TRBJ2-1 TRBV10-3 TGTGCCATCAGTGGAGTGGGGACTACCGACAATGAGCAGTTCTTC CAISGVGTTDNEQFF
NA NA TRBJ2-3 TRBV18 TGTGCCAGCTCACCACCGTTAGCCCGGACGCAGTATTTT CASSPPLARTQYF
NA NA TRBJ1-2 TRBV7-9 TGTGCCAGCAGCTTAGGCGGTCCCGGCTATGGCTACACCTTC CASSLGGPGYGYTF
NA NA TRBJ1-6 TRBV2 TGTGCCAGCAGGGGGGGAGTAAATTCACCCCTCCACTTT CASRGGVNSPLHF
NA TRBD1 TRBJ2-1 TRBV5-1 TGCGCCAGCAGCTCCAGGGGGCAAGACCTCTACAATGAGCAGTTCTTC CASSSRGQDLYNEQFF
NA TRBD2 TRBJ2-1 TRBV18 TGTGCCAGCTCACCAGCCGGGGGGGGCCCCAACAGTGAGCAGTTCTTC CASSPAGGGPNSEQFF
NA NA TRBJ1-1 TRBV4-1 TGCGCCAGCAGCCAAGATCAGGTGGGTGACACTGAAGCTTTCTTT CASSQDQVGDTEAFF
NA TRBD1 TRBJ2-1 TRBV25-1 TGTGCCAGCAGTGACCCGACAGGGTCGACCTACAATGAGCAGTTCTTC CASSDPTGSTYNEQFF
NA NA TRBJ2-3 TRBV5-1 TGCGCCAGCAGCTCGGACGCAGGGGATACGCAGTATTTT CASSSDAGDTQYF
NA TRBD2 TRBJ2-1 TRBV28 TGTGCCAGCACTGTAGGGGCGGGGGATAACAATGAGCAGTTCTTC CASTVGAGDNNEQFF
once TRBD2 TRBJ2-2 TRBV7-2 TGTGCCAGCACTGGACTAGCGGATTACGCGAACACCGGGGAGCTGTTTTTT CASTGLADYANTGELFF
NA NA TRBJ2-5 TRBV4-2 TGTGCCAGCAGCCAAGAAGGGGACTGGGAGACCCAGTACTTC CASSQEGDWETQYF
NA TRBD2 TRBJ2-3 TRBV5-1 TGCGCCAGCAGCTTGGGACTAGCAGCCACAGATACGCAGTATTTT CASSLGLAATDTQYF
NA NA TRBJ1-6 TRBV9 TGTGCCAGCGGGCAGGGGTTACCAAATTCACCCCTCCACTTT CASGQGLPNSPLHF
NA TRBD2 TRBJ2-3 TRBV4-2 TGTGCCAGCAGCCTCTATGAGCGGGGGGGCCCGACAGATACGCAGTATTTT CASSLYERGGPTDTQYF
once NA TRBJ1-3 TRBV19 TGTGCCAGCAAGAGCCAAGCGGGTGGAAACACCATATATTTT CASKSQAGGNTIYF
NA TRBD2 TRBJ2-1 TRBV7-6 TGTGCCAGCAGCTTAGAGGGACTAGCGGGATACAATGAGCAGTTCTTC CASSLEGLAGYNEQFF
NA TRBD1 TRBJ1-6 TRBV6-5 TGTGCCAGCACCTTAGCCGGGACAGTTAATTCACCCCTCCACTTT CASTLAGTVNSPLHF
NA NA TRBJ2-5 TRBV28 TGTGCCAGCAGTCTCGGGACTCCACAGACCCAGTACTTC CASSLGTPQTQYF
once NA TRBJ1-4 TRBV5-1 TGCGCCAGCAGCCTGGGTAGCCGAACTAATGAAAAACTGTTTTTT CASSLGSRTNEKLFF
once TRBD2 TRBJ2-3 TRBV7-7 TGTGCTAGCAGCTTAGGGACTAGCGGCGCGGATACGCAGTATTTT CASSLGTSGADTQYF
NA TRBD1 TRBJ1-5 TRBV5-4 TGTGCCAGCAGCTCGCAGGGGGCGGGGGGCAATCAGCCCCAGCATTTT CASSSQGAGGNQPQHF
NA NA TRBJ1-1 TRBV27 TGTGCCAGCAGTTTATATCGAGGGTACATGAACACTGAAGCTTTCTTT CASSLYRGYMNTEAFF
NA TRBD2 TRBJ2-3 TRBV19 TGTGCCAGTAGTATAACGCTAGCGGGATTTGTCACAGATACGCAGTATTTT CASSITLAGFVTDTQYF
NA TRBD2 TRBJ2-1 TRBV7-7 TGTGCTAGCAGCTTAGATGGGGGGGGCTACAATGAGCAGTTCTTC CASSLDGGGYNEQFF
few TRBD1 TRBJ1-5 TRBV6-5 TGTGCCAGCTCCCTTACAGGGGCCAGCAATCAGCCCCAGCATTTT CASSLTGASNQPQHF
NA TRBD1 TRBJ1-6 TRBV7-8 TGTGCCAGCAGCTTTCCGACAGGGCCCTATAATTCACCCCTCCACTTT CASSFPTGPYNSPLHF
NA TRBD1 TRBJ1-3 TRBV19 TGTGCCAGCGGACAGGGAGCTCCTGGAAACACCATATATTTT CASGQGAPGNTIYF
NA NA TRBJ2-3 TRBV2 TGTGCCAGCAGGGGCGGGGTTAGCACAGATACGCAGTATTTT CASRGGVSTDTQYF
NA TRBD1 TRBJ1-2 TRBV5-1 TGCGCCAGCAGCGCCGGGACAGTTAACTATGGCTACACCTTC CASSAGTVNYGYTF
NA NA TRBJ1-6 TRBV9 TGTGCCAGCAGCCTAGATCAGACAGTAAATAATTCACCCCTCCACTTT CASSLDQTVNNSPLHF
NA TRBD2 TRBJ2-5 TRBV7-6 TGTGCCAGCAGCCTGGGACTAGCGGGAGCAGAGACCCAGTACTTC CASSLGLAGAETQYF